This TCR beta chain comes out of a study of OX40 agonist ivuxolimab in advanced cancers. Study context: Those enrolled were approximately 83% male, with a mean age of 60 years and ages from roughly 20 to 85. Prior anti-PD-1, anti-PD-L1 or anti-CTLA-4 therapy was allowed; approximately 40% had some.

Profiled with immunoSEQ multiplex PCR; TCRdb holds only in-frame clones, not every one. The repertoire holds tens of thousands of clones, with approximately 91% as singletons. Germline V CDR1 and CDR2: MNHNS, SASEGT. The CDR3 contains 14 residues. The V end lost 6 bases, the J end lost 2 bases, and 14 bases lay between the germline ends. A remark on this clone: Antigen specificity is unknown.

Study outcomes and limitations: Compared with others, partial responders at 0.1-3.0 mg/kg displayed clonal expansion among the lowest.

This TCR was sampled from an adult with an advanced solid tumor such as melanoma, head and neck, liver or kidney cancer. This specimen consisted of CD4+ or CD8+ T cells sorted from blood, obtained in a trial of the OX40 agonist ivuxolimab. This chain connects TRBV6-1 to TRBJ2-7, with a tentative D call TRBD1 (5 bases). The CDR3 here is CASRAQVGPYEQYF. As DNA, the CDR3 is TGTGCCAGCAGGGCCCAGGTGGGGCCCTACGAGCAGTACTTC.